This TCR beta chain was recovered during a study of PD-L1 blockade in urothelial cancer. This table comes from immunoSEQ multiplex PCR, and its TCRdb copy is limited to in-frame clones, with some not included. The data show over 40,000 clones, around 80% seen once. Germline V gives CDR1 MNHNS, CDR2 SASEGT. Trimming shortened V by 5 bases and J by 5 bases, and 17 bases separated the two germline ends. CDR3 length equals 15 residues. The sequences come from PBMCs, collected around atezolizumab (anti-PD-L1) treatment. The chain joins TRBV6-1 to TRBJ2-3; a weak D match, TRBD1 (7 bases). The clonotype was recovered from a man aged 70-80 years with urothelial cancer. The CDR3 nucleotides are TGTGCCAGCAGTCTACAGGGGACTGAAGGAGATACGCAGTATTTT. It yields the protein CASSLQGTEGDTQYF.